Included here is one T cell receptor (beta chain) sequence, with context. This same CDR3 is encoded by further DNA sequences in the sample. This sample is part of a study of blood T cell repertoires in COVID-19. V was cut by 1 base and J by 0 bases, with 7 bases left in between. The length of the CDR3 is 14 residues. From germline, CDR1 is LGHDT and CDR2 YNNKEL (reference sequence). Patients of the Seattle cohort, enrolled during active infection, were followed longitudinally. Per the authors' pipeline: From reference gene primer amplification, estimates of nucleated cell counts were derived. The data were produced by immunoSEQ multiplex PCR, yet TCRdb's version contains in-frame clones alone and is incomplete. V, J and clone size reflect that table, while D and trimming were determined from the DNA. Altogether more than 300,000 clones are present, about 90% being singletons, with the ten largest covering 10%.

Specimen: peripheral blood. This chain connects TRBV3-1 (or the pseudogene TRBV3-2) to TRBJ2-7, with D unclear. The sequence was collected from a woman aged 30 to 39 with COVID-19, enrolled during active disease. The CDR3 is CASSQGFSSYEQYF. The CDR3 nucleotides read TGTGCCAGCAGCCAAGGCTTCAGCTCCTACGAGCAGTACTTC.